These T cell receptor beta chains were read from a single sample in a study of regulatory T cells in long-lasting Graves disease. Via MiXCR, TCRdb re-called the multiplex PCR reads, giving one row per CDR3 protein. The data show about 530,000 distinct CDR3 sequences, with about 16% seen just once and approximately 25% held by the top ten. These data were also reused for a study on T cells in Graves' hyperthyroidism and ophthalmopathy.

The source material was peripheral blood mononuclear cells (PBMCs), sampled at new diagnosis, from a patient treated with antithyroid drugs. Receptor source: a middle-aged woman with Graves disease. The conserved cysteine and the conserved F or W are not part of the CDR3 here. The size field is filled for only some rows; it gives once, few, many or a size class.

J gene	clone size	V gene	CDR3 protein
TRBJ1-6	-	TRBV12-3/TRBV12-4	ASSSYRGTNSPLH
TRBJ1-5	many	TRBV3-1	ASSQDTTGPQH
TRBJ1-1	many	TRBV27	ASSLSSGANTEAF
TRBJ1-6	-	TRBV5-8	ASSLDTSNSPLH
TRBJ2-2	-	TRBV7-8	ASSLRDLGSTGELF
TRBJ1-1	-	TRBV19	ASSTPQGSGTEAF
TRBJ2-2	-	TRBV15	ATSRVPGLAAGELF
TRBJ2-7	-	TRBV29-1	SVEEGAGEQY
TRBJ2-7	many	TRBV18	ASSPTRGRVGEQY
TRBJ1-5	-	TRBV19	ASTADRYGNQPQH
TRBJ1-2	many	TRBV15	ATSRGAVDYGYT
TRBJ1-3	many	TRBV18	ASSLTGTSGNTIY
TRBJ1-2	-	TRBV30	AWTRLRTTPVNWRIGYT
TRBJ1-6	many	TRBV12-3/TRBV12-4	ASSRDRGSPLH
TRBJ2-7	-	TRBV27	ASSFTGYEQY
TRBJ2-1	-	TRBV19	ASNNRAGVVDEQF
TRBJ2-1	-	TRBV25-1	ASSKDSEFYNEQF
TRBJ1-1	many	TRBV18	ASSAVGGVGTEAF
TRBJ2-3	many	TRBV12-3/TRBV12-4	ASSWTGTSGGDSTDTQY
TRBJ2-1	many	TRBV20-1	SANRGPAYNEQF
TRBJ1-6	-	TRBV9	ASSVDGSPLH
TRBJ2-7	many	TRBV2	ASSEQGSYEQY
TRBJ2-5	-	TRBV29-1	SVDVGAWETQY
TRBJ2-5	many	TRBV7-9	ASSSGGQTQY
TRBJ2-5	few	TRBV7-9	ASSRTGGPETQY
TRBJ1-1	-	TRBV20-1	SVFPPGTEAF
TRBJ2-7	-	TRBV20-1	SAILPGQGREQY
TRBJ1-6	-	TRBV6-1	ASTQAGWSRDSPLH
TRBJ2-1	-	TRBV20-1	SARDAGANEQF
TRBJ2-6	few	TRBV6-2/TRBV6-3	ASTIGTGGSGANVLT
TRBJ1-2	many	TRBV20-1	SARRADYGYT
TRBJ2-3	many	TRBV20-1	SARSDRTTDTQY
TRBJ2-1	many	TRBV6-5	ASSYSWGRANNEQF
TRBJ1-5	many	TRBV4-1	ASSHDHLRNQPQH
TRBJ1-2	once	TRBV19	ASLGFLSGYT
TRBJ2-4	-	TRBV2	ASSQGARNIQY
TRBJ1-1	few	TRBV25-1	ASSGAGDTEAF
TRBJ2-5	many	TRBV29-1	SVEKGAAETQY
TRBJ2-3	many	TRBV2	ASSDLTGPSTDTQY
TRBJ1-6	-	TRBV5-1	ASSLAEGANSPLH
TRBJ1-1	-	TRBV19	ATREGRYNTEAF
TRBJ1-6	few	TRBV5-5	ASSLPGSYNSPLH
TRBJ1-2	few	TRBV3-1	ASSQMWGTGNGYT
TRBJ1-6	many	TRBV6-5	ASSYSFGPDNSPLH
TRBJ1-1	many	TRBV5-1	ASGSTPGTEAF
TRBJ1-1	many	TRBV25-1	ASEGLGPRIAEAF
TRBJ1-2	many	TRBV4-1	ASSQEGNSYYT
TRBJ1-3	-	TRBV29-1	SVWDSWTGSTIY
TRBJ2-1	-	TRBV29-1	SGMTGYEQF
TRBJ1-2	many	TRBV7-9	ASIHFGVSLNYGYT
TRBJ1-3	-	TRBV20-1	SAKQGASGNTIY
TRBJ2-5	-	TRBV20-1	SATTSGQETQY
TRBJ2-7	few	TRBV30	AWSVHWGEQY
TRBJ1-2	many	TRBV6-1	ASSVGQGNGYT
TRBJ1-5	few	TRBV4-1	ASSQDTGAGNQPQH